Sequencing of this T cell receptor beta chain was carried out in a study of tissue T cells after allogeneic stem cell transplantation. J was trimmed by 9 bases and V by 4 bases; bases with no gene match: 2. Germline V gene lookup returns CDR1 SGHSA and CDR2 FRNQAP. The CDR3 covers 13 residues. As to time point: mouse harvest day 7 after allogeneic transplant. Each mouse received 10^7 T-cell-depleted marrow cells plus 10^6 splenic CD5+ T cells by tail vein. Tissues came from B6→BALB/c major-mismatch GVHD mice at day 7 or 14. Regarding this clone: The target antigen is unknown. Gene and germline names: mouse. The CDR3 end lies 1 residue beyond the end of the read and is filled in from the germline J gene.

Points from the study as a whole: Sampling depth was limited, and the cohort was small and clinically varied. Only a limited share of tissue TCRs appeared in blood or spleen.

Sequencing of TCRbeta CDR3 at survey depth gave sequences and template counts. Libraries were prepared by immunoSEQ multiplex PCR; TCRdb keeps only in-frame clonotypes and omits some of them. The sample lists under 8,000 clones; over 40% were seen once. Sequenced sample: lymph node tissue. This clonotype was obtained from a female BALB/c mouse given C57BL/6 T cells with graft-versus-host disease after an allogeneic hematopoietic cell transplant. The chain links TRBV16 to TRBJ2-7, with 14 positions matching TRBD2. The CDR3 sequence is CASSWDWGGIQYF. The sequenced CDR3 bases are TGTGCAAGCAGCTGGGACTGGGGGGGCATACAGTAC.